These 29 T cell receptor beta chains originate from one sample sequenced in a study of CD8 T cells in Susac syndrome. When the RNA was reverse transcribed, random hexamers were used with an input of roughly 0.5 to 1 ug. TCRdb fed the immunoSEQ multiplex PCR reads into MiXCR, producing one record per CDR3 protein. The sample consists of 160,000 or so distinct CDR3 sequences, 85% to 95% of them appearing once. Sequenced material: CD4+ T cells from PBMCs. Receptor source: a human donor in good health.

The V gene is TRBV6-2 or TRBV6-3, the J gene TRBJ2-6; D may be TRBD1 (5 bases). The CDR3 extends over 14 amino acids. Germline V lookup: CDR1 MNHEY, CDR2 SVGEGT. V was cut by 8 bases and J by 1 base, with 9 bases left in between. CDR3 nucleotide sequence: TGTGCCAGCGTGGGGCTTTCTGGGGCCAACGTCCTGACTTTC. This gives the protein CASVGLSGANVLTF.

The V and J genes are TRBV29-1 and TRBJ2-3; D perhaps matches TRBD2 (5 bases). CDR3 length: 12 amino acids. CDR1 is SQVTM, CDR2 ANQGSEA, per germline. V lost 7 bases and J lost 2, with 10 bases in between. As DNA, the CDR3 is TGCAGCGCTCTAGCAGACACAGATACGCAGTATTTT. This codes for CSALADTDTQYF.

The chain uses TRBV3-1 and TRBJ2-3; D remains unclear. The CDR3 is made up of 15 amino acids. The V end lost 1 base, the J end lost 1 base, and 9 bases lay between the germline ends. Germline V gene data show CDR1 as LGHDT and CDR2 as YNNKEL (reference sequence). The CDR3 here is CASSQVRSGTDTQYF. In DNA, the CDR3 is TGTGCCAGCAGCCAAGTGAGGTCAGGCACAGATACGCAGTATTTT.

The rearrangement joins TRBV7-2 to TRBJ2-3; no firm D call. V shed 7 bases and J shed 4 bases, with 15 bases lying between them. The CDR3 has 14 residues. Per germline, CDR1 SGHTA and CDR2 FQGNSA. CDR3 amino acids: CASTRVVRADTQYF. Here the CDR3 DNA reads TGTGCCAGCACCCGGGTTGTAAGGGCAGATACGCAGTATTTT.

The V and J genes are TRBV3-1 and TRBJ1-1; no clear D gene. V gave up 0 bases and J gave up 1 base, with 15 bases separating them. This CDR3 has 17 residues. Germline V gene lookup returns CDR1 LGHDT and CDR2 YNNKEL (reference sequence). The CDR3 coding sequence is TGTGCCAGCAGCCAAGAAGGCGCGTGGGCAGGGAACACTGAAGCTTTCTTT. It encodes CASSQEGAWAGNTEAFF. Complete variable domain (other parts from reference TRBV3-1 and TRBJ1-1): DTAVSQTPKYLVTQMGNDKSIKCEQNLGHDTMYWYKQDSKKFLKIMFSYNNKELIINETVPNRFSPKSPDKAHLNLHINSLELGDSAVYFCASSQEGAWAGNTEAFFGQGTRLTVV.

The rearrangement links TRBV2 to TRBJ2-2; D is possibly TRBD2 (6 bases). V lost 6 bases and J 5 bases, leaving 13 bases between the germline ends. The CDR3 totals 14 residues. Germline CDR1 reads SNHLY; CDR2 reads FYNNEI. CDR3: CASSRLDLTGELFF. CDR3 coding DNA: TGTGCCAGCAGCAGACTAGACCTTACCGGGGAGCTGTTTTTT.

The V call is TRBV20-1, the J call TRBJ2-2; no definite D call. Trimming left V 3 bases short and J 0 bases short, with 11 bases between. Germline V gene lookup returns CDR1 DFQATT and CDR2 SNEGSKA (reference sequence). There are 15 residues in the CDR3. CDR3 region: CSASGQATNTGELFF. DNA of the CDR3: TGCAGTGCTAGTGGCCAGGCGACGAACACCGGGGAGCTGTTTTTT.

The chain uses TRBV5-1 and TRBJ2-3; 7 bases line up with TRBD2. Germline V gives CDR1 SGHRS, CDR2 YFSETQ. V gave up 4 bases and J gave up 5 bases; unmatched junction bases: 7. CDR3 size: 14 residues. DNA for the CDR3: TGCGCCAGCAGCAGAACTAGCGACAAAGATACGCAGTATTTT. Residues: CASSRTSDKDTQYF. The variable domain in full, with the rest retrieved from reference TRBV5-1 and TRBJ2-3, is KAGVTQTPRYLIKTRGQQVTLSCSPISGHRSVSWYQQTPGQGLQFLFEYFSETQRNKGNFPGRFSGRQFSNSRSEMNVSTLELGDSALYLCASSRTSDKDTQYFGPGTRLTVL.

This chain uses TRBV5-1 with TRBJ2-2; D is uncertain. Germline CDR1 is SGHRS and CDR2 is YFSETQ. Trimming removed 2 bases from V and 1 base from J, with 6 bases in between. The CDR3 loop spans 14 amino acids. CDR3 sequence (DNA): TGCGCCAGCAGCTTCCGACAGAACACCGGGGAGCTGTTTTTT. Residues: CASSFRQNTGELFF.

The chain joins TRBV2 to TRBJ1-1, with unresolved D. The germline V and J ends were trimmed by 1 base and 2 bases, with 5 bases remaining between them. The CDR3 is 13 amino acids. Per germline, CDR1 SNHLY and CDR2 FYNNEI. The CDR3 sequence: CASSEGINTEAFF. The CDR3 region has the DNA TGTGCCAGCAGTGAAGGCATTAACACTGAAGCTTTCTTT.

The V and J genes are TRBV12-3 or TRBV12-4 and TRBJ1-5; weak D call: TRBD1 (5 bases). V was shortened by 5 bases and J by 3 bases, with 11 bases between the two germline ends. The CDR3 totals 14 residues. For the CDR3, the DNA is TGTGCCAGCAGTACGGGGCAAAACAATCAGCCCCAGCATTTT. It translates to CASSTGQNNQPQHF.

The chain joins TRBV7-2 to TRBJ2-1, with unresolved D. V was cut by 5 bases and J by 10 bases, with 15 bases left in between. The V gene's germline CDR1 is SGHTA and CDR2 FQGNSA. CDR3 length: 13 amino acids. The CDR3 loop reads CASSADRMGEQFF. CDR3 nucleotides: TGTGCCAGCAGCGCTGATAGGATGGGGGAGCAGTTCTTC.

V is TRBV7-9 and J is TRBJ2-5; D perhaps matches TRBD1 (6 bases). CDR3 length: 14 amino acids. Trimming left V 5 bases short and J 0 bases short, with 10 bases between. Germline CDR1 SEHNR, CDR2 FQNEAQ (reference sequence). CDR3 nucleotides: TGTGCCAGCAGCCCTGGACAGTACCAAGAGACCCAGTACTTC. This translates into CASSPGQYQETQYF.

V and J are TRBV29-1 and TRBJ2-6, with D tentatively TRBD2 (6 bases). Germline CDR1 is SQVTM and CDR2 is ANQGSEA. The CDR3 has 14 residues. Trimming stripped 3 bases from V and 2 bases from J, with 8 bases between. For the CDR3, the DNA is TGCAGCGTTGACGGGGGAACTGGGGCCAACGTCCTGACTTTC. Translating gives CSVDGGTGANVLTF.

For the CDR3, the DNA is TGCGCCAGAACCGGGACAGGGGCCTCCTATGGCTACACCTTC. Translating gives CARTGTGASYGYTF. V usage is TRBV23-1 and J usage is TRBJ1-2, with 10 bases identical to TRBD1. TRBV23-1 is labeled an ORF, and its function is uncertain. The CDR3 has 14 amino acids. V trimming: 9 bases; J trimming: 4 bases; junction bases outside the gene matches: 8.

The V and J genes are TRBV7-2 and TRBJ2-2, with D perhaps being TRBD1 or TRBD2 (5 bases each). Trimming pared 5 bases from V and 4 bases from J, leaving 14 bases between. Germline V lookup: CDR1 SGHTA, CDR2 FQGNSA. This CDR3 contains 15 residues. CDR3 amino acids: CASSTYGAGTGELFF. The CDR3 DNA sequence: TGTGCCAGCAGCACTTACGGGGCGGGCACCGGGGAGCTGTTTTTT.

The chain is built from TRBV30 and TRBJ1-2, with D possibly TRBD1 on 6 matching bases. The germline V gene encodes CDR1 GTSNPN and CDR2 SVGIG (reference sequence). This CDR3 comprises 15 residues. Trimming stripped 2 bases from V and 4 bases from J, with 17 bases between. As DNA, the CDR3 is TGTGCCTGGAGTATAGGGGGGGGCGCGGGCTATGGCTACACCTTC. Its protein is CAWSIGGGAGYGYTF.

The V call is TRBV5-1, the J call TRBJ2-5; the D gene is possibly TRBD2 (6 bases). Germline V gene data show CDR1 as SGHRS and CDR2 as YFSETQ. Deletions cut 3 bases from V and 5 bases from J, with 14 bases between. The CDR3 sequence is 14 residues long. Written as DNA, the CDR3 is TGCGCCAGCAGCTCGGGACTGCTGGTTGAGACCCAGTACTTC. As protein: CASSSGLLVETQYF.

V gene TRBV12-3 or TRBV12-4 combines with J gene TRBJ1-1, with D unresolved. This CDR3 has 12 amino acids. Trimming left V 7 bases short and J 5 bases short, with 11 bases between. The CDR3 region has the DNA TGTGCCAGCACCCAATATGAGACTGAAGCTTTCTTT. Its protein product is CASTQYETEAFF.

The chain uses TRBV29-1 and TRBJ2-5; D perhaps matches TRBD1 (5 bases). CDR1 is SQVTM, CDR2 ANQGSEA, per germline. The CDR3 is 12 residues long. Deletions cut 4 bases from V and 4 bases from J, with 10 bases between. CDR3 DNA: TGCAGCGTTGTATTGGGGCTAGAGACCCAGTACTTC. This gives the protein CSVVLGLETQYF. The variable domain in full, completed from reference TRBV29-1 and TRBJ2-5, reads SAVISQKPSRDICQRGTSLTIQCQVDSQVTMMFWYRQQPGQSLTLIATANQGSEATYESGFVIDKFPISRPNLTFSTLTVSNMSPEDSSIYLCSVVLGLETQYFGPGTRLLVL.

The J gene is TRBJ2-1, the V gene TRBV27; D not resolved. The germline CDR1 and CDR2 sequences are MNHEY and SMNVEV (reference sequence). The ends were cut back, 3 bases at V and 5 bases at J, with 20 bases in the middle. The CDR3 is 17 residues long. The CDR3 is CASSFLLSRRVDNEQFF. CDR3 nucleotide sequence: TGTGCCAGCAGTTTCCTCCTTAGCAGAAGGGTCGACAATGAGCAGTTCTTC.

The chain combines TRBV5-6 with TRBJ1-1; tentatively, D is TRBD1 (5 bases). The CDR3 is 16 amino acids. Germline V CDR1 and CDR2: SGHDT, YYEEEE. V was shortened by 5 bases and J by 3 bases, with 20 bases between the two germline ends. This CDR3 is CASSPDLLRGHTEAFF. CDR3 DNA sequence: TGTGCCAGCAGTCCAGACCTCTTGAGGGGACACACTGAAGCTTTCTTT.

The V gene is TRBV5-4, the J gene TRBJ2-5; D is ambiguous. This CDR3 spans 14 amino acids. Trimming left V 0 bases short and J 2 bases short, with 8 bases between. CDR1 is SGHNT and CDR2 is YYREEE in the germline V gene (reference sequence). CDR3 sequence reads: CASSLGQTQETQYF. The CDR3 DNA follows: TGTGCCAGCAGCTTGGGGCAGACACAAGAGACCCAGTACTTC.

The rearrangement joins TRBV27 to TRBJ2-3, with a weak D call TRBD2 (5 bases). CDR3 length: 15 residues. From germline, CDR1 is MNHEY and CDR2 SMNVEV (reference sequence). V was cut by 2 bases and J by 0 bases, with 9 bases left in between. Written as DNA, the CDR3 is TGTGCCAGCAGTTTACGGCGGGCCAGCACAGATACGCAGTATTTT. Its protein is CASSLRRASTDTQYF.

The rearrangement links TRBV18 to TRBJ1-1, with D perhaps matching TRBD1 (5 bases). Germline assignment: CDR1 KGHSH and CDR2 LQKENI. The ends were cut back, 3 bases at V and 4 bases at J, with 6 bases in the middle. This CDR3 is 12 amino acids long. CDR3 residues: CASSPGTTEAFF. CDR3 DNA sequence: TGTGCCAGCTCACCGGGGACCACTGAAGCTTTCTTT.

This sequence joins TRBV29-1 and TRBJ1-3; D unclear. V was cut by 7 bases and J by 0 bases, with 13 bases left in between. The CDR3 covers 14 residues. Germline CDR1 reads SQVTM; CDR2 reads ANQGSEA. CDR3 coding DNA: TGCAGCGCCCTGGACGGGGACTCTGGAAACACCATATATTTT. Protein product: CSALDGDSGNTIYF.

The chain combines TRBV6-2 or TRBV6-3 with TRBJ2-1; 12 nucleotides match TRBD2. J gave up 4 bases and V 2 bases, and 3 bases lay outside the gene matches. CDR1 and CDR2 from the germline V gene are MNHEY and SVGEGT. This CDR3 is built from 16 residues. CDR3 sequence: CASSYPTSGGYNEQFF. Written as DNA, the CDR3 is TGTGCCAGCAGTTACCCGACTAGCGGGGGTTACAATGAGCAGTTCTTC.

CDR3 nucleotides: TGTGCCAGCAGCTCCACCCTAGGGACAGGGACCTACGAGCAGTACTTC. This sequence encodes CASSSTLGTGTYEQYF. The rearrangement links TRBV7-8 to TRBJ2-7; 9 bases fit TRBD1. Germline V CDR1 and CDR2: SGHVS, FQNEAQ. The CDR3 consists of 16 residues. The V segment lost 4 bases and the J segment 2 bases; nucleotides outside the gene matches: 9. Full variable domain (outside the CDR3, taken from reference TRBV7-8 and TRBJ2-7): GAGVSQSPRYKVAKRGQDVALRCDPISGHVSLFWYQQALGQGPEFLTYFQNEAQLDKSGLPSDRFFAERPEGSVSTLKIQRTQQEDSAVYLCASSSTLGTGTYEQYFGPGTRLTVT.

The chain is built from TRBV20-1 and TRBJ2-7; D possibly uses TRBD1 or TRBD2 (6 bases each). The CDR3 runs to 14 residues. Trimming cost V 3 bases and J 4 bases, with 16 bases left between them. Germline V lookup: CDR1 DFQATT, CDR2 SNEGSKA (reference sequence). CDR3 bases: TGCAGTGCTAGGGAGGGGGGAAGGAGGTACGAGCAGTACTTC. This codes for CSAREGGRRYEQYF.